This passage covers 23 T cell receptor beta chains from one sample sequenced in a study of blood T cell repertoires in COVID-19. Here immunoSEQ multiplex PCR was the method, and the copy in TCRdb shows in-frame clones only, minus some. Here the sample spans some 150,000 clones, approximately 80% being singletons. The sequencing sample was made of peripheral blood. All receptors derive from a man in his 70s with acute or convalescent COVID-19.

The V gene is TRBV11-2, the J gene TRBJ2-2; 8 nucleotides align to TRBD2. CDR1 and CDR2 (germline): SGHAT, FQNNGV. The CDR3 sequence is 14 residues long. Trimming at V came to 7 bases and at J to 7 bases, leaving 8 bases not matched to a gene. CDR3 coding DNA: TGTGCCAGCAACCAAGCGGGAGCGGTCGGGGAGCTGTTTTTT. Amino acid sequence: CASNQAGAVGELFF.

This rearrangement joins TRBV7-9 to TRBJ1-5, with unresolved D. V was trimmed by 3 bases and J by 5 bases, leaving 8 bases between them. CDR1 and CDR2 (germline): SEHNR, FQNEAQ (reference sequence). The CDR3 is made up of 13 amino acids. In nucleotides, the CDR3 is TGTGCCAGCAGCTTTACAGCCGATCAGCCCCAGCATTTT. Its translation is CASSFTADQPQHF.

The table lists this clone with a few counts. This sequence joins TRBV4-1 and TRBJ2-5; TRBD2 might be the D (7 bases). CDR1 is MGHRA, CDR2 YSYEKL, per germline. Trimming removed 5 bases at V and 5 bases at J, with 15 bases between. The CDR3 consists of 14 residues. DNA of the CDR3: TGCGCCAGCAGCTGGGCGGGGGCCCCGGAGACCCAGTACTTC. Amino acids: CASSWAGAPETQYF.

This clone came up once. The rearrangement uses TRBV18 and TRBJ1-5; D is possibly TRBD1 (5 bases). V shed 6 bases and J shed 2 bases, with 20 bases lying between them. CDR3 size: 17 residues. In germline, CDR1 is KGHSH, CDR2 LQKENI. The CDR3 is CASSPSGGGVGNQPQHF. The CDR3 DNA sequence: TGTGCCAGCTCCCCGAGTGGGGGGGGAGTTGGCAATCAGCCCCAGCATTTT.

The CDR3 reads CASSLGQVERGELFF. CDR3 DNA sequence: TGTGCCAGCAGCTTAGGACAGGTCGAACGCGGGGAGCTGTTTTTT. The chain recombines TRBV11-2 with TRBJ2-2; TRBD1 might be the D (6 bases). Germline loops: CDR1 SGHAT, CDR2 FQNNGV. V was pared by 1 base and J by 7 bases, with 13 bases between. The CDR3 is 15 amino acids.

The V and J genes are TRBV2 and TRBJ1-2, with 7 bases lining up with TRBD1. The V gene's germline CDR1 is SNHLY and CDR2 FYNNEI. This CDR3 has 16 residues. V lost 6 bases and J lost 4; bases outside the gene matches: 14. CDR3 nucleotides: TGTGCCAGCAGGCACCCTCGGGACAGAAAATTCTATGGCTACACCTTC. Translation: CASRHPRDRKFYGYTF.

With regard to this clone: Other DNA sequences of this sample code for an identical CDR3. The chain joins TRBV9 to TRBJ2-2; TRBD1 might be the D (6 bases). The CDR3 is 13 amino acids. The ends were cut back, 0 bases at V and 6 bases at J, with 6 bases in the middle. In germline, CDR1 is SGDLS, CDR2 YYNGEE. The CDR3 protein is CASSVGGPGELFF. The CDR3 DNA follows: TGTGCCAGCAGCGTAGGGGGGCCCGGGGAGCTGTTTTTT.

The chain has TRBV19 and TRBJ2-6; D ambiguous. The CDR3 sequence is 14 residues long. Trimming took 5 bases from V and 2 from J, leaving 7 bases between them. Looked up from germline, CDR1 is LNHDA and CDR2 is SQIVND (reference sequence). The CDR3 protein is CASSRDAGANVLTF. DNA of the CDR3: TGTGCCAGTAGTCGCGATGCTGGGGCCAACGTCCTGACTTTC.

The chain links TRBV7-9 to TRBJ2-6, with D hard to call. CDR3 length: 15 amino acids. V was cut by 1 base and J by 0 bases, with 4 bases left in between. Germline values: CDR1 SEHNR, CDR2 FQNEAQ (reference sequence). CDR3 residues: CASSLGSSGANVLTF. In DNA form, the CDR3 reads TGTGCCAGCAGCTTAGGGAGCTCTGGGGCCAACGTCCTGACTTTC. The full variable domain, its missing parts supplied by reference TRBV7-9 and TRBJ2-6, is DTGVSQNPRHKITKRGQNVTFRCDPISEHNRLYWYRQTLGQGPEFLTYFQNEAQLEKSRLLSDRFSAERPKGSFSTLEIQRTEQGDSAMYLCASSLGSSGANVLTFGAGSRLTVL.

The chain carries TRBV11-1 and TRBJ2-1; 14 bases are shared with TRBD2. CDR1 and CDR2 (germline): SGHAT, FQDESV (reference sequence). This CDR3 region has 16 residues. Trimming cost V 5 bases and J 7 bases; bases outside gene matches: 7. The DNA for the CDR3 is TGTGCCAGCAGCCCTCGACTAGCGGGAGGGGGAAATGAGCAGTTCTTC. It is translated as CASSPRLAGGGNEQFF.

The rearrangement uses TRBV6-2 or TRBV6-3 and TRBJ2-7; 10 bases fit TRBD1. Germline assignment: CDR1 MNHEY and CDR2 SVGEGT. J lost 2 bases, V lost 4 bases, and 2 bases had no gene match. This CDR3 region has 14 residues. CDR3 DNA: TGTGCCAGCAGTTGGACAGGGGGTCCCTACGAGCAGTACTTC. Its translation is CASSWTGGPYEQYF.

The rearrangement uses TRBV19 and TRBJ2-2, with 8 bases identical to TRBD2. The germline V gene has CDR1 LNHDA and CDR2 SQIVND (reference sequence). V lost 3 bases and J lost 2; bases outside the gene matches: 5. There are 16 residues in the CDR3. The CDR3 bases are TGTGCCAGTAGTATCCGCGGGGGGCAAAACACCGGGGAGCTGTTTTTT. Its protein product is CASSIRGGQNTGELFF.

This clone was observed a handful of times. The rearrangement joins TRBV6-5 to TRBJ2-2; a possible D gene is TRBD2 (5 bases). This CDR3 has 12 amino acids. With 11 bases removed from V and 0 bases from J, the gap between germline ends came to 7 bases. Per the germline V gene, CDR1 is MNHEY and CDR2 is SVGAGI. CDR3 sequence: CAGGSNTGELFF. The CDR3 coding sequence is TGTGCCGGCGGGTCGAACACCGGGGAGCTGTTTTTT.

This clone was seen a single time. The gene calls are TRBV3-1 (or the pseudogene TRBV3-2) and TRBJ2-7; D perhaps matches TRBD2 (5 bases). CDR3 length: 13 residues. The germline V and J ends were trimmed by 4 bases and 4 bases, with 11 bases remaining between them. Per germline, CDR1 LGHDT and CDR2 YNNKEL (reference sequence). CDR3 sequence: CASSRDYGYEQYF. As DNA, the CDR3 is TGTGCCAGCAGCCGCGACTATGGTTACGAGCAGTACTTC.

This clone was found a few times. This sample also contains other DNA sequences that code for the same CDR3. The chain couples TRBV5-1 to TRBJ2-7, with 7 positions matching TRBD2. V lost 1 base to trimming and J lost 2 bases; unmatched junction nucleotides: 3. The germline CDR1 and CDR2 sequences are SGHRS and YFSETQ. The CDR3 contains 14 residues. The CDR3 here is CASSLLGGTYEQYF. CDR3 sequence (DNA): TGCGCCAGCAGCTTGCTCGGGGGGACCTACGAGCAGTACTTC.

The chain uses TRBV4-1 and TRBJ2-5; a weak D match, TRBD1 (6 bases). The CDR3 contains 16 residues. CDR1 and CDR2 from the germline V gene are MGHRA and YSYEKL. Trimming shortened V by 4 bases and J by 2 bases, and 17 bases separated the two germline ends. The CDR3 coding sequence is TGCGCCAGCAGCCGAATGACAGGAGGTGGACAAGAGACCCAGTACTTC. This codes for CASSRMTGGGQETQYF.

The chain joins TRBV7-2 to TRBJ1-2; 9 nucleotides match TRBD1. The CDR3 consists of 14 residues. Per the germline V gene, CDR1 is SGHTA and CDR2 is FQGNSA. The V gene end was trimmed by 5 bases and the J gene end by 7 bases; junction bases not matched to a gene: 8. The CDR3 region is CASSPRTGDAGYTF. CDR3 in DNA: TGTGCCAGCAGCCCCCGGACAGGGGACGCTGGCTACACCTTC.

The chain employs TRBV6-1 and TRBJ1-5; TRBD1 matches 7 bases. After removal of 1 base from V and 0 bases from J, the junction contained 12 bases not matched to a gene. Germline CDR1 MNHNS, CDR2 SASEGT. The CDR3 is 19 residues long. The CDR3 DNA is TGTGCCAGCAGTGAAGATGAACCAACAGGGGTCTATAGCAATCAGCCCCAGCATTTT. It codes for CASSEDEPTGVYSNQPQHF.

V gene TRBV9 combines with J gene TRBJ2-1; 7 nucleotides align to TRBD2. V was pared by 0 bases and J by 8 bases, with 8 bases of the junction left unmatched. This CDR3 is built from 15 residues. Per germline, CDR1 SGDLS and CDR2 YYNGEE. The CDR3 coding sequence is TGTGCCAGCAGCGTAGAAGGCGGGAGATCCGATGAGCAGTTCTTC. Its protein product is CASSVEGGRSDEQFF.

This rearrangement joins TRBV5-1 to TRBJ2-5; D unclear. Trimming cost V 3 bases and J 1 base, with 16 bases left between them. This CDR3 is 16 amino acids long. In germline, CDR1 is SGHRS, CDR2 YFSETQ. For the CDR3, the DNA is TGCGCCAGCAGCTCCCTTCCAACCCAGGCCCAAGAGACCCAGTACTTC. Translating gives CASSSLPTQAQETQYF.

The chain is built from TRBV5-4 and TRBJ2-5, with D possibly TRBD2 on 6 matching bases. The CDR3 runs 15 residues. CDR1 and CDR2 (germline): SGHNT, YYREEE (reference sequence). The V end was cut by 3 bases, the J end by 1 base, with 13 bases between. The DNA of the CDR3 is TGTGCCAGCAGCTACTCGGGACTTCCCCAAGAGACCCAGTACTTC. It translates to CASSYSGLPQETQYF.

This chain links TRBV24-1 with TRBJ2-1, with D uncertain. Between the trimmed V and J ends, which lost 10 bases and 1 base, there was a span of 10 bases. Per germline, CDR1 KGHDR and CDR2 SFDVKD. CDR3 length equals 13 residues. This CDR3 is CATSGSSYNEQFF. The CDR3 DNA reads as TGTGCCACTTCAGGATCTTCCTACAATGAGCAGTTCTTC.

CDR3 sequence reads: CASSDVGTGEYEQYF. The CDR3 nucleotides read TGCGCCAGCAGTGATGTCGGGACAGGGGAGTACGAGCAGTACTTC. J is TRBJ2-7 and V is TRBV10-2, with 10 bases that match TRBD1. CDR3 length equals 15 residues. Germline V gene sequence: CDR1 WSHSY, CDR2 SAAADI. The trim removed 3 bases at V and 4 bases at J, leaving 6 bases unmatched.